The rows below give T cell receptor beta chains drawn from one sample of a study of blood T cell repertoires in COVID-19. Using immunoSEQ multiplex PCR, the repertoire was profiled, and TCRdb retains in-frame clones only, with some absent. The top ten hold around 20% of the sample, which has nearly 200,000 clones, around four fifths seen once. The material sequenced was peripheral blood. These receptors originate from a human donor in a cohort sampled during active COVID-19. CDR3s include the opening cysteine and the closing phenylalanine or tryptophan. D genes are given only for firm matches. A clone size is listed for some rows: how often the clone was seen (once, few, many), or a class if it is expanded.

>.|.|18|TRBV11-2|TRBJ1-6
TGTGCCAGCAGCTTAGTCGCCAGGGCGGGAATCGCGAATTCACCCCTCCACTTT
CASSLVARAGIANSPLHF
>TRBD1|.|14|TRBV7-2|TRBJ2-4
TGTGCCAGCAGCACTCGACAGGGGTTGGGCATTCAGTACTTC
CASSTRQGLGIQYF
>.|.|12|TRBV5-1|TRBJ1-2
TGCGCCAGCAGCTTGTCACGGGATGGCTACACCTTC
CASSLSRDGYTF
>.|.|14|TRBV6-1|TRBJ2-5
TGTGCCAGCAGTGAAGCTCGGCAGGGAGGGACCCAGTACTTC
CASSEARQGGTQYF
>.|.|14|TRBV5-1|TRBJ1-1
TGCGCCAGCAGCTGGACAAAACCTGGTAGTGAAGCTTTCTTT
CASSWTKPGSEAFF
>.|.|14|TRBV15|TRBJ2-1
TGTGCCACCAGCAGAGAGGTGACACACAATGAGCAGTTCTTC
CATSREVTHNEQFF
>.|.|13|TRBV30|TRBJ2-6
TGTGCCTGGAGTCGTCGGGGGGCCAACGTCCTGACTTTC
CAWSRRGANVLTF
>TRBD1|.|14|TRBV10-3|TRBJ1-5
TGTGCCATCAGCCGACAGGGGGTGGACCAGCCCCAGCATTTT
CAISRQGVDQPQHF
>.|.|14|TRBV19|TRBJ1-5
TGTGCCAGTAGTATAGGTCCGGGGAGCCAGCCCCAGCATTTT
CASSIGPGSQPQHF
>.|.|15|TRBV5-1|TRBJ1-2
TGCGCCAGCAGCTTAATGCCATCAGCTAACTATGGCTACACCTTC
CASSLMPSANYGYTF
>.|.|14|TRBV18|TRBJ2-7
TGTGCCAGCTCACCGTCGGGTATTCCCTACGAGCAGTACTTC
CASSPSGIPYEQYF
>TRBD1|many|13|TRBV29-1|TRBJ1-1
TGCAGCGTTGGGGACAGGGTGAACACTGAAGCTTTCTTT
CSVGDRVNTEAFF
>.|.|13|TRBV6-6|TRBJ2-6
TGTGCCACAGGGGGGTCTGGGGCCAACGTCCTGACTTTC
CATGGSGANVLTF
>.|few|13|TRBV12-3/TRBV12-4|TRBJ1-1
TGTGCCAGCAGTTTAACCCTCCCCGAGTGGGCTTTCTTT
CASSLTLPEWAFF
>.|.|14|TRBV19|TRBJ2-3
TGTGCCAGTAGTGAGATGTCTAGCACAGATACGCAGTATTTT
CASSEMSSTDTQYF
>TRBD1|once|14|TRBV19|TRBJ2-4
TGTGCCAGTAGTGCCGGGACAGCAAAAAACATTCAGTACTTC
CASSAGTAKNIQYF
>TRBD1|once|16|TRBV28|TRBJ2-1
TGTGCCAGCAGTTTATCTGGACAGGGGGCCTGGAATGAGCAGTTCTTC
CASSLSGQGAWNEQFF
>.|.|13|TRBV11-2|TRBJ1-3
TGTGCTTCTGCTGTGGACAGAGGAAACACCATATATTTT
CASAVDRGNTIYF
>.|.|14|TRBV5-1|TRBJ2-3
TGCGCCAGCAGCTCTGGGACATGGTCAGATACGCAGTATTTT
CASSSGTWSDTQYF
>.|.|16|TRBV24-1|TRBJ2-2
TGTGCCACCAGTGGCGGTTCAGGGATGGGCACCGGGGAGCTGTTTTTT
CATSGGSGMGTGELFF